The 5 T cell receptor beta chains below all came from one sample that was sequenced in a study of identical twins. TCRdb processed the 5' RACE reads anew with MiXCR; each CDR3 protein has one entry. The repertoire holds 540,000 or so distinct CDR3 sequences, with about a fifth as singletons. These data were also filed under a second study, of yellow fever vaccine responses in identical twins.

The specimen was CD4+ T cells sorted from blood. These receptor sequences come from a woman aged 18-35 years in good health.

This clonotype was counted a few times. The chain couples TRBV27 to TRBJ1-6, with a weak D call TRBD1 (5 bases). The germline V gene encodes CDR1 MNHEY and CDR2 SMNVEV (reference sequence). This CDR3 region has 16 residues. The V gene lost 6 bases and the J gene lost 6 bases, with 18 bases spanning the gap. CDR3 in amino acids: CASREQVALGNSPLHF. CDR3 nucleotides: TGTGCCAGCAGGGAACAGGTCGCGCTTGGTAATTCACCCCTCCACTTT.

The gene calls are TRBV5-1 and TRBJ2-7, with TRBD1 identical over 8 bases. Germline values: CDR1 SGHRS, CDR2 YFSETQ. The CDR3 runs 14 residues. The junction had 8 bases not matched to a gene; V was cut back by 4 bases and J by 5 bases. This chain's CDR3 is CASSPGQGGDEQYF. The CDR3 nucleotides are TGCGCCAGCAGCCCTGGACAGGGAGGAGACGAGCAGTACTTC.

The J gene is TRBJ2-1, the V gene TRBV6-1; 16 positions match TRBD2. This CDR3 spans 15 amino acids. Germline CDR1 reads MNHNS; CDR2 reads SASEGT. V lost 6 bases, J lost 9 bases, and 5 bases stayed unmatched. CDR3 protein: CASSAGTSGRVEQFF. The CDR3 DNA is TGTGCCAGCAGCGCCGGGACTAGCGGGAGGGTTGAGCAGTTCTTC.

The chain links TRBV5-1 to TRBJ2-1; 13 nucleotides line up with TRBD2. V gave up 0 bases and J gave up 6 bases; unmatched junction bases: 3. This CDR3 has 16 amino acids. Germline CDR1 reads SGHRS; CDR2 reads YFSETQ. The CDR3 region has the DNA TGCGCCAGCAGCTTGGGGACTAGCGGGAGAGGCAATGAGCAGTTCTTC. Translating it yields CASSLGTSGRGNEQFF.

This clonotype turned up a few times. The V gene is TRBV12-3 or TRBV12-4, the J gene TRBJ2-3, with 9 bases that match TRBD1. This CDR3 is 15 amino acids long. The ends lost 6 bases at V and 3 bases at J; junction bases unmatched: 7. The CDR3 is CASRRRDRVTDTQYF. For the CDR3, the DNA is TGTGCCAGCAGGCGCCGGGACAGGGTTACAGATACGCAGTATTTT.